One sample yielded the 22 T cell receptor beta chains listed below, sequenced in a study of vaccination and CD4 T cells after COVID-19. Treatment of the sample: roughly 10-day PBMC culture with coronavirus spike peptide pools or control peptides (ViraFEST assay). These receptors have no known antigen. Cultured CD4+ T cell DNA underwent sequencing with the Oncomine TCR Beta short-read assay. TCRdb re-derived calls from the PCR reads in MiXCR, one entry per CDR3 protein. The top ten hold 9% to 9.5% of the sample, which has approximately 21,000 distinct CDR3 sequences, roughly 50% seen once. Sequenced input: CD4+ T cells from blood, cultured in vitro. The source is a human donor who had recovered from COVID-19.

The chain has TRBV19 and TRBJ2-7, with 7 nucleotides matching TRBD1. The germline CDR1 and CDR2 sequences are LNHDA and SQIVND (reference sequence). The CDR3 has 14 amino acids. V trimming: 3 bases; J trimming: 1 base; junction bases outside the gene matches: 3. CDR3 sequence (DNA): TGTGCCAGTAGTATCAGGGGGTCATCCTACGAGCAGTACTTC. Protein product: CASSIRGSSYEQYF.

The chain is built from TRBV14 and TRBJ1-6, with TRBD1 matching over 11 bases. The J segment lost 10 bases and the V segment lost 3 bases, leaving 2 bases of the junction unmatched. The CDR3 runs to 14 residues. The V gene's germline CDR1 is SGHDN and CDR2 FVKESK. CDR3 in amino acids: CASSHRTGGSPLHF. DNA for the CDR3: TGTGCCAGCAGCCATAGGACAGGGGGCTCACCCCTCCACTTT.

The J gene is TRBJ2-3, the V gene TRBV28; D not certain. CDR1 MDHEN and CDR2 SYDVKM come from the germline V gene. This CDR3 is 13 amino acids long. The V gene lost 5 bases and the J gene lost 1 base, with 7 bases spanning the gap. This chain's CDR3 is CASSRMGTDTQYF. The CDR3 DNA follows: TGTGCCAGCAGTCGTATGGGCACAGATACGCAGTATTTT. The whole variable domain, remainder taken from reference TRBV28 and TRBJ2-3, is DVKVTQSSRYLVKRTGEKVFLECVQDMDHENMFWYRQDPGLGLRLIYFSYDVKMKEKGDIPEGYSVSREKKERFSLILESASTNQTSMYLCASSRMGTDTQYFGPGTRLTVL.

The chain couples TRBV20-1 to TRBJ1-1; D may be TRBD1 (6 bases). V dropped 5 bases and J dropped 0 bases, with 16 bases sitting between them. This CDR3 is built from 15 residues. Germline CDR1 and CDR2: DFQATT and SNEGSKA (reference sequence). The DNA for the CDR3 is TGCAGTGCTCCTCCGATGGGGGGCCTGAACACTGAAGCTTTCTTT. Translating it yields CSAPPMGGLNTEAFF.

This clonotype was seen more than once but under ten times. This chain joins TRBV7-6 and TRBJ1-2, with 10 positions matching TRBD1. The germline V gene encodes CDR1 SGHVS and CDR2 FNYEAQ. Germline trimming cut 6 bases from V and 7 bases from J; bases unmatched to any gene: 5. This CDR3 region has 13 residues. The CDR3 coding sequence is TGTGCCAGCAGTGCCGACAGGGGGCTTGGCTACACCTTC. This codes for CASSADRGLGYTF.

The chain couples TRBV7-2 to TRBJ2-3; 12 bases are a match to TRBD2. There are 16 residues in the CDR3. The V and J ends lost 0 bases and 5 bases, in that order; junction bases with no gene match: 3. Germline V CDR1 and CDR2: SGHTA, FQGNSA. The CDR3 nucleotides read TGTGCCAGCAGCTTAGCGCTAGCGGGGGGGCAAGATACGCAGTATTTT. Its protein product is CASSLALAGGQDTQYF.

The chain links TRBV30 to TRBJ2-1; tentative D call: TRBD2 (7 bases). CDR1 is GTSNPN, CDR2 SVGIG, per germline (reference sequence). The CDR3 totals 15 residues. The V gene lost 3 bases and the J gene lost 1 base, with 13 bases spanning the gap. Here the CDR3 reads CAWRAGATSYNEQFF. CDR3 coding DNA: TGTGCCTGGAGGGCGGGGGCCACATCCTACAATGAGCAGTTCTTC.

This rearrangement joins TRBV20-1 to TRBJ1-2; D unresolved. The germline V gene encodes CDR1 DFQATT and CDR2 SNEGSKA (reference sequence). V lost 1 base, J lost 7 bases, and 4 bases lay in between. There are 10 residues in the CDR3. In DNA form, the CDR3 reads TGCAGTGCTAGAGGGCGTGGCTACACCTTC. This sequence encodes CSARGRGYTF.

The chain employs TRBV6-2 or TRBV6-3 and TRBJ2-2, with D uncertain. The CDR3 is made up of 13 amino acids. Per the germline V gene, CDR1 is MNHEY and CDR2 is SVGEGT. Trimming removed 2 bases from V and 3 bases from J, with 4 bases in between. CDR3 in DNA: TGTGCCAGCAGTTACGACGACACCGGGGAGCTGTTTTTT. Its protein product is CASSYDDTGELFF.

This chain links TRBV7-2 with TRBJ1-1; D is undetermined. Germline V CDR1 and CDR2: SGHTA, FQGNSA. The CDR3 contains 14 residues. V was trimmed by 4 bases and J by 5 bases, leaving 14 bases between them. This CDR3 is CASSSTYSGTEAFF. For the CDR3, the DNA is TGTGCCAGCAGCTCGACGTACTCAGGAACTGAAGCTTTCTTT.

The V and J genes are TRBV2 and TRBJ1-1, with D tentatively TRBD1 (6 bases). CDR1 is SNHLY, CDR2 FYNNEI, per germline. The V and J ends lost 4 bases and 5 bases respectively, with 14 bases between them. CDR3 length equals 14 residues. CDR3 in amino acids: CASSVNRGGTEAFF. CDR3 nucleotides: TGTGCCAGCAGTGTTAATAGAGGGGGGACTGAAGCTTTCTTT.

CDR3 nucleotide sequence: TGTGCCAGCAGTTACCTAAGCCAGGGGTTGCAAGAGACCCAGTACTTC. Amino acids: CASSYLSQGLQETQYF. This chain uses TRBV6-5 with TRBJ2-5; D is possibly TRBD1 (6 bases). Trimming shortened V by 2 bases and J by 2 bases, and 15 bases separated the two germline ends. The CDR3 consists of 16 residues. Per the germline V gene, CDR1 is MNHEY and CDR2 is SVGAGI.

In this sample, this clonotype turned up a few times. V usage is TRBV7-9 and J usage is TRBJ2-2; D perhaps matches TRBD1 (5 bases). This CDR3 comprises 15 residues. Germline CDR1 and CDR2: SEHNR and FQNEAQ (reference sequence). Between the trimmed V and J ends, which lost 2 bases and 1 base, there was a span of 8 bases. The CDR3 DNA reads TGTGCCAGCAGCTTATGGGGCAGGAACACCGGGGAGCTGTTTTTT. It encodes CASSLWGRNTGELFF.

The V and J genes are TRBV11-2 and TRBJ2-5, with unresolved D. V gave up 4 bases and J gave up 2 bases, with 14 bases separating them. The length of the CDR3 is 15 residues. The germline V gene encodes CDR1 SGHAT and CDR2 FQNNGV. In DNA, the CDR3 is TGTGCCAGCAGCTCATACAGAATTCTGCAAGAGACCCAGTACTTC. Its translation: CASSSYRILQETQYF.

This clonotype was picked up a small number of times. J is TRBJ1-2 and V is TRBV20-1, with 7 positions matching TRBD1. This CDR3 has 13 amino acids. Germline V lookup: CDR1 DFQATT, CDR2 SNEGSKA (reference sequence). V lost 5 bases and J lost 4; bases outside the gene matches: 7. The CDR3 DNA follows: TGCAGTGCTGGGACAGCCAATGGCTATGGCTACACCTTC. Its translation: CSAGTANGYGYTF.

The chain combines TRBV20-1 with TRBJ1-4; possible D gene TRBD1, 5 bases. V was shortened by 6 bases and J by 0 bases, with 17 bases between the two germline ends. Germline V gives CDR1 DFQATT, CDR2 SNEGSKA (reference sequence). The CDR3 has 16 amino acids. The CDR3 loop reads CSAATALGATNEKLFF. The CDR3, as DNA: TGCAGTGCGGCGACAGCGCTAGGGGCAACTAATGAAAAACTGTTTTTT.

In its sample, this clonotype was seen a few times. The chain has TRBV19 and TRBJ1-1, with D hard to call. Trimming stripped 2 bases from V and 5 bases from J, with 9 bases between. Germline CDR1 is LNHDA and CDR2 is SQIVND (reference sequence). This CDR3 region has 13 residues. The CDR3 DNA is TGTGCCAGTAGTATAAGAAGGGAGACTGAAGCTTTCTTT. This gives the protein CASSIRRETEAFF.

DNA of the CDR3: TGTGCCCCCTTCTCGGGGGGGGCCTGGTACACTGAAGCTTTCTTT. This translates into CAPFSGGAWYTEAFF. This chain uses TRBV7-9 with TRBJ1-1; D perhaps matches TRBD1 (6 bases). The CDR3 is made up of 15 amino acids. The V gene's germline CDR1 is SEHNR and CDR2 FQNEAQ (reference sequence). The V end lost 11 bases, the J end lost 3 bases, and 22 bases lay between the germline ends.

V and J are TRBV6-1 and TRBJ1-5, with no clear D. V was trimmed by 5 bases and J by 2 bases, leaving 10 bases between them. CDR3 length: 14 amino acids. CDR1 is MNHNS and CDR2 is SASEGT in the germline V gene. The CDR3: CASSPAVGNQPQHF. CDR3 bases: TGTGCCAGCAGTCCCGCAGTGGGCAATCAGCCCCAGCATTTT.

This rearrangement joins TRBV19 to TRBJ1-2; 9 bases map to TRBD1. Unmatched junction bases numbered 4, after V lost 5 bases and J lost 3 bases. CDR1 LNHDA and CDR2 SQIVND come from the germline V gene (reference sequence). This CDR3 is 14 amino acids long. The DNA of the CDR3 is TGTGCCAGTAGTGGGGACAGGGTGGACTATGGCTACACCTTC. Its protein is CASSGDRVDYGYTF.

This clonotype has a single count. This chain joins TRBV6-5 and TRBJ1-2, with D perhaps matching TRBD1 (5 bases). The V gene lost 1 base and the J gene lost 5 bases, with 11 bases spanning the gap. CDR3 length equals 14 residues. Germline V gene sequence: CDR1 MNHEY, CDR2 SVGAGI. The CDR3: CASSYLGGGYGYTF. The CDR3 bases are TGTGCCAGCAGTTACTTGGGGGGTGGTTATGGCTACACCTTC.

The V and J genes are TRBV28 and TRBJ2-2, with D perhaps assigned TRBD1 or TRBD2 (6 bases each). The CDR3 is 16 amino acids. Germline lookup yields CDR1 MDHEN and CDR2 SYDVKM. Deletions cut 4 bases from V and 1 base from J, with 13 bases between. The chain's CDR3 is CASSSRRGGNTGELFF. In nucleotides, the CDR3 is TGTGCCAGCAGTTCCCGCAGGGGAGGGAACACCGGGGAGCTGTTTTTT.